These 9 T cell receptor beta chains originate from one sample sequenced in a study of immune evolution from preneoplasia to lung adenocarcinoma. Produced via immunoSEQ multiplex PCR; TCRdb's table is partial and in-frame only. The sample has about 5,500 clones; around four fifths are singletons. The material sequenced was FFPE adjacent normal lung tissue. These receptors all come from a person aged 65-85 years with lung adenocarcinoma.

J is TRBJ2-1 and V is TRBV11-1; TRBD2 matches at 7 bases. Germline CDR1 reads SGHAT; CDR2 reads FQDESV (reference sequence). The trim removed 5 bases at V and 9 bases at J, leaving 4 bases unmatched. This CDR3 region has 12 residues. CDR3 coding DNA: TGTGCCAGCAGCCGGGGGGTAGCTGAGCAGTTCTTC. It encodes CASSRGVAEQFF.

The rearrangement links TRBV19 to TRBJ1-2; D gene uncertain. Trimming pared 3 bases from V and 9 bases from J, leaving 14 bases between. Germline V CDR1 and CDR2: LNHDA, SQIVND (reference sequence). CDR3 length: 13 residues. This chain's CDR3 is CASSIPSVSSYTF. In DNA, the CDR3 is TGTGCCAGTAGTATCCCATCTGTCAGTAGCTACACCTTC.

The chain carries TRBV29-1 and TRBJ2-7, with a tentative D call TRBD1 (6 bases). The germline V gene encodes CDR1 SQVTM and CDR2 ANQGSEA. V gave up 7 bases and J gave up 0 bases, with 13 bases separating them. CDR3 length equals 13 residues. The CDR3 region has the DNA TGCAGCGGACGAGACAGGTACTCCTACGAGCAGTACTTC. Translating it yields CSGRDRYSYEQYF.

J is TRBJ1-5 and V is TRBV7-8; possible D gene TRBD1, 6 bases. The germline V and J ends were trimmed by 2 bases and 6 bases, with 14 bases remaining between them. This CDR3 contains 15 residues. Germline CDR1 is SGHVS and CDR2 is FQNEAQ. Written as DNA, the CDR3 is TGTGCCAGCAGCTTATCGTCACAGGGAACTCAGCCCCAGCATTTT. It encodes CASSLSSQGTQPQHF.

About this clone itself: This CDR3 is also generated by other DNA sequences in the sample. The chain carries TRBV30 and TRBJ2-7, with D perhaps TRBD1 (5 bases). The CDR3 loop spans 13 amino acids. CDR1 is GTSNPN, CDR2 SVGIG, per germline (reference sequence). V was cut by 0 bases and J by 1 base, with 7 bases left in between. The CDR3 sequence: CAWSVRQSYEQYF. The CDR3 nucleotides are TGTGCCTGGAGTGTACGACAGTCCTACGAGCAGTACTTC. Using reference TRBV30 and TRBJ2-7 for the parts outside the CDR3, the full variable domain is SQTIHQWPATLVQPVGSPLSLECTVEGTSNPNLYWYRQAAGRGLQLLFYSVGIGQISSEVPQNLSASRPQDRQFILSSKKLLLSDSGFYLCAWSVRQSYEQYFGPGTRLTVT.

The chain recombines TRBV2 with TRBJ1-3, with no clear D. The V end was cut by 1 base, the J end by 4 bases, with 5 bases between. Looked up from germline, CDR1 is SNHLY and CDR2 is FYNNEI. The CDR3 has 13 amino acids. CDR3 protein: CASSEGTGNTIYF. CDR3 DNA: TGTGCCAGCAGTGAAGGCACAGGAAACACCATATATTTT.

The chain couples TRBV5-1 to TRBJ2-2; D gene ambiguous. The germline CDR1 and CDR2 sequences are SGHRS and YFSETQ. The CDR3 is made up of 14 amino acids. Trimming removed 0 bases at V and 3 bases at J, with 6 bases between. The CDR3 region is CASSLAAHTGELFF. The DNA of the CDR3 is TGCGCCAGCAGCTTGGCAGCTCACACCGGGGAGCTGTTTTTT.

On this clone: In this CDR3 the conserved last residue, phenylalanine or tryptophan, is missing, so a read error is likely. The DNA is left out, because the CDR3 cannot be placed on it with certainty; the CDR3 is given as TCRdb lists it. This sequence joins TRBV11-2 and TRBJ2-7; the table's D call, TRBD2, was not checked against the DNA. Germline CDR1 reads SGHAT; CDR2 reads FQNNGV. The CDR3 adds up to 11 amino acids, both ends counted. The CDR3 sequence: CASSLGERSYS.

This chain links TRBV14 with TRBJ2-5; 8 nucleotides agree with TRBD1. The CDR3 loop spans 16 amino acids. Germline CDR1 reads SGHDN; CDR2 reads FVKESK. J lost 2 bases, V lost 4 bases, and 9 bases had no gene match. The CDR3 DNA reads TGTGCCAGCAGCCGACGTACAGGGGGTAATCAAGAGACCCAGTACTTC. This translates into CASSRRTGGNQETQYF.